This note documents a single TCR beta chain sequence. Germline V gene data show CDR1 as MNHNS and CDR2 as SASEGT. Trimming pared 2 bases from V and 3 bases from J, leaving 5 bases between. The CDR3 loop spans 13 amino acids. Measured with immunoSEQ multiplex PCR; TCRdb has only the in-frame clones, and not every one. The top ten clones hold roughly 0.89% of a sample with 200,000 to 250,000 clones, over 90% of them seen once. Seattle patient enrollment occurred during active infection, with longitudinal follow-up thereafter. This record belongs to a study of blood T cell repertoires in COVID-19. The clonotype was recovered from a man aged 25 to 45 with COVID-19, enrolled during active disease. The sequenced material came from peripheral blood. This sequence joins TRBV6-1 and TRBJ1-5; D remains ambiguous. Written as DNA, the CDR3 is TGTGCCAGCAGTGAAAATTACAATCAGCCCCAGCATTTT. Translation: CASSENYNQPQHF.